Each of the 17 T cell receptor beta chains below was sequenced from the same sample in a study of OX40 agonist ivuxolimab in advanced cancers. The method was immunoSEQ multiplex PCR; TCRdb's version includes in-frame clones alone and lacks a portion of them. The table shows 3,000 to 3,500 clones, with around 80% occurring only once. The sample here was CD4+ or CD8+ T cells sorted from blood, taken in a trial of the OX40 agonist ivuxolimab. The receptors stem from an adult with an advanced solid tumor such as melanoma, head and neck, liver or kidney cancer.

J is TRBJ2-1 and V is TRBV27; 9 nucleotides line up with TRBD1. CDR3 length: 15 residues. Losses at the gene ends were 6 bases for V and 7 bases for J; bases not matched to a gene: 10. CDR1 MNHEY and CDR2 SMNVEV come from the germline V gene (reference sequence). CDR3 bases: TGTGCCAGCAGCCGGAGACAGGGGGAGAAGAATGAGCAGTTCTTC. Amino acid sequence: CASSRRQGEKNEQFF.

This clone has only one observation. The rearrangement links TRBV5-1 to TRBJ2-7; possibly TRBD1 or TRBD2 for D (5 bases each). Between the trimmed V and J ends, which lost 2 bases and 5 bases, there was a span of 8 bases. The CDR3 covers 12 residues. The germline CDR1 and CDR2 sequences are SGHRS and YFSETQ. The DNA of the CDR3 is TGCGCCAGCAGCTTACGGGGCCACGAGCAGTACTTC. Translation: CASSLRGHEQYF.

The chain uses TRBV27 and TRBJ2-1; possibly TRBD1 for D (6 bases). Germline-derived CDR1 and CDR2 are MNHEY and SMNVEV (reference sequence). The CDR3 totals 15 residues. Trimming took 3 bases from V and 4 from J, leaving 13 bases between them. The CDR3: CASSLRQDMYNEQFF. CDR3 DNA sequence: TGTGCCAGCAGTTTGCGACAGGACATGTACAATGAGCAGTTCTTC.

The CDR3 spells CASSEKVAGANEQFF. Here the CDR3 DNA reads TGCGCCAGCAGTGAGAAAGTAGCGGGAGCGAATGAGCAGTTCTTC. The chain carries TRBV10-1 and TRBJ2-1; TRBD2 aligns across 9 bases. With V trimmed by 2 bases and J by 7 bases, 6 bases remained unmatched. Germline-derived CDR1 and CDR2 are WNHNN and SYGVQD (reference sequence). The CDR3 totals 15 residues.

This clone was found once. This rearrangement joins TRBV6-5 to TRBJ2-7; 12 nucleotides agree with TRBD1. J gave up 6 bases and V 6 bases, and 9 bases lay outside the gene matches. The CDR3 is 15 residues long. CDR1 is MNHEY and CDR2 is SVGAGI in the germline V gene. The CDR3 nucleotides are TGTGCCAGCAGCCCGGGACAGGGGGCGTTAGCCGAGCAGTACTTC. Translated: CASSPGQGALAEQYF.

This chain connects TRBV19 to TRBJ2-1; D gene ambiguous. Per germline, CDR1 LNHDA and CDR2 SQIVND (reference sequence). The length of the CDR3 is 15 residues. The ends were cut back, 2 bases at V and 2 bases at J, with 10 bases in the middle. The CDR3 reads CASSITSVPYNEQFF. The CDR3 DNA reads as TGTGCCAGTAGTATAACGTCTGTGCCCTACAATGAGCAGTTCTTC.

This clone qualifies as large (0.1 to 1%). Different DNA sequences within this sample yield the same CDR3. The rearrangement uses TRBV5-1 and TRBJ2-1; TRBD2 agrees at 9 bases. The V segment lost 3 bases and the J segment 4 bases; nucleotides outside the gene matches: 2. From germline, CDR1 is SGHRS and CDR2 YFSETQ. The CDR3 spans 14 residues. The CDR3 sequence: CASSSAGGYNEQFF. CDR3 coding DNA: TGCGCCAGCAGCTCAGCGGGGGGTTACAATGAGCAGTTCTTC.

CDR3 coding DNA: TGCGCCAGCAGCCCCGGACTAGCGGGCTACGAGCAGTACTTC. It encodes CASSPGLAGYEQYF. This rearrangement joins TRBV5-1 to TRBJ2-7; 11 bases map to TRBD2. CDR3 length: 14 residues. CDR1 SGHRS and CDR2 YFSETQ come from the germline V gene. V lost 4 bases to trimming and J lost 3 bases; unmatched junction nucleotides: 3.

The rearrangement links TRBV19 to TRBJ1-5; possibly TRBD1 for D (5 bases). Germline V gene lookup returns CDR1 LNHDA and CDR2 SQIVND (reference sequence). Trimming removed 5 bases from V and 7 bases from J, with 12 bases in between. The CDR3 is made up of 13 amino acids. The CDR3 is CASSEGAGQPQHF. The CDR3 DNA is TGTGCCAGTAGTGAAGGGGCGGGGCAGCCCCAGCATTTT.

The chain employs TRBV11-2 and TRBJ2-7, with 8 nucleotides matching TRBD1. The V segment lost 3 bases and the J segment 7 bases; nucleotides outside the gene matches: 8. There are 14 residues in the CDR3. Germline V gene sequence: CDR1 SGHAT, CDR2 FQNNGV. The chain's CDR3 is CASSLDRAIEEQYF. In DNA form, the CDR3 reads TGTGCCAGCAGCTTGGACAGGGCTATTGAGGAGCAGTACTTC.

The chain is built from TRBV6-4 and TRBJ2-1; 14 bases fit TRBD2. Germline CDR1 is MRHNA and CDR2 is SNTAGT. The CDR3 contains 14 residues. Losses at the gene ends were 2 bases for V and 9 bases for J; bases not matched to a gene: 0. CDR3: CASSDGLAGGEQFF. For the CDR3, the DNA is TGTGCCAGCAGTGACGGACTAGCGGGAGGTGAGCAGTTCTTC.

The V and J genes are TRBV4-2 and TRBJ2-7, with 13 bases matching TRBD2. Germline V gene lookup returns CDR1 LGHNA and CDR2 YNFKEQ. V lost 3 bases to trimming and J lost 4 bases; unmatched junction nucleotides: 3. The CDR3 extends over 15 amino acids. CDR3 bases: TGTGCCAGCAGCCAGGGACTAGCGGGACCATACGAGCAGTACTTC. Its translation: CASSQGLAGPYEQYF.

The chain's CDR3 is CATSRALDYEQYF. In nucleotides, the CDR3 is TGTGCCACCAGCAGGGCTCTCGACTACGAGCAGTACTTC. The chain couples TRBV15 to TRBJ2-7; the D is unclear. Trimming removed 3 bases from V and 3 bases from J, with 9 bases in between. Germline V lookup: CDR1 LNHNV, CDR2 YYDKDF (reference sequence). The CDR3 length is 13 residues.

The V gene is TRBV5-1, the J gene TRBJ2-1; TRBD1 matches at 7 bases. Germline assignment: CDR1 SGHRS and CDR2 YFSETQ. The length of the CDR3 is 16 residues. Trimming at V came to 4 bases and at J to 0 bases, leaving 7 bases not matched to a gene. CDR3 in amino acids: CASSRDSVSSYNEQFF. The CDR3 DNA follows: TGCGCCAGCAGCCGGGACAGCGTGAGCTCCTACAATGAGCAGTTCTTC.

This clone was detected only a few times. The chain links TRBV4-3 to TRBJ2-1, with D uncertain. V lost 1 base to trimming and J lost 6 bases, with 4 bases between them. CDR3 length equals 12 residues. Germline V gives CDR1 LGHNA, CDR2 YSLEER. The CDR3 sequence is CASSQVLNEQFF. In nucleotides, the CDR3 is TGCGCCAGCAGCCAAGTTCTCAATGAGCAGTTCTTC.

In its sample, this clone was seen once. The chain combines TRBV7-9 with TRBJ2-3, with a possible D match to TRBD2 (5 bases). Trimming left V 4 bases short and J 14 bases short, with 16 bases between. The CDR3 has 12 amino acids. The V gene's germline CDR1 is SEHNR and CDR2 FQNEAQ (reference sequence). Written as DNA, the CDR3 is TGTGCCAGCAGCTCCTCGGAGGTGAAGGGGTATTTT. This translates into CASSSSEVKGYF.

The sample holds a few counts of this clone. J is TRBJ2-1 and V is TRBV6-6; weak D call: TRBD2 (6 bases). Trimming pared 0 bases from V and 5 bases from J, leaving 14 bases between. Germline CDR1 and CDR2: MNHNY and SVGAGI (reference sequence). The CDR3 sequence is 16 residues long. CDR3 residues: CASSYSMAGPHNEQFF. The CDR3 bases are TGTGCCAGCAGTTACTCGATGGCGGGACCACACAATGAGCAGTTCTTC.